Listed here are 23 T cell receptor beta chains from one sample, sequenced in a study of cytomegalovirus exposure and HLA in healthy donors. It was with 60 Vbeta and 13 Jbeta primers that the PCR ran. The table came from immunoSEQ multiplex PCR; TCRdb's copy has only in-frame clones and leaves some out. Seen here are about 160,000 clones, roughly 80% observed once, and the top ten hold 8% to 10%. Source material: PBMCs. Receptor source: a man between 18 and 35 years old in good health and CMV-seropositive.

This clone was counted a few times. This sequence joins TRBV5-4 and TRBJ2-7, with 8 nucleotides matching TRBD1. CDR3 length: 14 residues. Looked up from germline, CDR1 is SGHNT and CDR2 is YYREEE (reference sequence). The ends lost 0 bases at V and 5 bases at J; junction bases unmatched: 4. The CDR3 loop is CASSLGGQGDEQYF. CDR3 DNA: TGTGCCAGCAGCTTGGGAGGACAGGGTGACGAGCAGTACTTC.

This chain links TRBV6-1 with TRBJ2-1; 10 positions agree with TRBD2. Germline V gene lookup returns CDR1 MNHNS and CDR2 SASEGT. The J segment lost 7 bases and the V segment lost 2 bases, leaving 5 bases of the junction unmatched. The CDR3 covers 15 residues. The CDR3 nucleotides read TGTGCCAGCAGTGAATCAGCGGGAGGGTTTAATGAGCAGTTCTTC. This gives the protein CASSESAGGFNEQFF.

The table lists this clone with a few counts. The chain combines TRBV19 with TRBJ1-2, with 8 bases lining up with TRBD1. V lost 2 bases and J lost 4; bases outside the gene matches: 6. This CDR3 contains 15 residues. CDR1 and CDR2 from the germline V gene are LNHDA and SQIVND (reference sequence). CDR3 nucleotide sequence: TGTGCCAGTAGTATAAGCACAGGGGGGTCCTATGGCTACACCTTC. It encodes CASSISTGGSYGYTF.

The rearrangement joins TRBV2 to TRBJ2-1, with 11 bases that match TRBD2. CDR1 and CDR2 from the germline V gene are SNHLY and FYNNEI. CDR3 length equals 17 residues. The J segment lost 0 bases and the V segment lost 4 bases, leaving 5 bases of the junction unmatched. The CDR3 sequence is CASSGASGGPSYNEQFF. The CDR3 DNA follows: TGTGCCAGCAGTGGGGCTAGCGGGGGGCCCTCCTACAATGAGCAGTTCTTC.

Comments on this clone: Relative to the germline gene, one junction end is altered; a read error may explain this. This chain connects TRBV29-1 to TRBJ2-7; the match to TRBD2 covers 11 bases. The germline V gene encodes CDR1 SQVTM and CDR2 ANQGSEA. The CDR3 extends over 14 amino acids. Here the CDR3 DNA reads TGCAGCGTTGAAACTAGCGGGAGCTCCCACGAGCAGTACTTC. Translated, it gives CSVETSGSSHEQYF.

The chain employs TRBV7-2 and TRBJ1-6; no firm D call. Trimming took off 5 bases at V and 4 bases at J, with 6 bases between the two ends. CDR1 is SGHTA and CDR2 is FQGNSA in the germline V gene. The CDR3 has 13 residues. The CDR3 sequence is CASSPRYNSPLHF. CDR3 DNA sequence: TGTGCCAGCAGCCCGAGGTATAATTCACCCCTCCACTTT. Variable domain in full (rest from reference TRBV7-2 and TRBJ1-6): GAGVSQSPSNKVTEKGKDVELRCDPISGHTALYWYRQSLGQGLEFLIYFQGNSAPDKSGLPSDRFSAERTGGSVSTLTIQRTQQEDSAVYLCASSPRYNSPLHFGNGTRLTVT.

This clone showed up just once. The chain recombines TRBV4-1 with TRBJ1-1; D might be TRBD1 (6 bases). The CDR3 totals 14 residues. Germline values: CDR1 MGHRA, CDR2 YSYEKL. V gave up 4 bases and J gave up 4 bases, with 13 bases separating them. The chain's CDR3 is CASSLYRDGTEAFF. CDR3 DNA sequence: TGCGCCAGCAGCCTCTACAGGGATGGCACTGAAGCTTTCTTT.

J is TRBJ2-1 and V is TRBV9; 7 positions agree with TRBD2. The CDR3 loop spans 15 amino acids. V gave up 3 bases and J gave up 9 bases; unmatched junction bases: 12. Germline V gives CDR1 SGDLS, CDR2 YYNGEE. This chain's CDR3 is CASSDPKRGIGEQFF. The CDR3 nucleotides are TGTGCCAGCAGCGACCCCAAGCGGGGAATAGGTGAGCAGTTCTTC.

This clone was observed a few times. This chain links TRBV28 with TRBJ2-7, with no clear D. This CDR3 has 12 residues. CDR1 MDHEN and CDR2 SYDVKM come from the germline V gene. The V gene lost 8 bases and the J gene lost 4 bases, with 12 bases spanning the gap. As DNA, the CDR3 is TGTGCCAGCCAGAACGCGGCATACGAGCAGTACTTC. Translated, it gives CASQNAAYEQYF. Drawing the rest from reference TRBV28 and TRBJ2-7, the complete variable domain is DVKVTQSSRYLVKRTGEKVFLECVQDMDHENMFWYRQDPGLGLRLIYFSYDVKMKEKGDIPEGYSVSREKKERFSLILESASTNQTSMYLCASQNAAYEQYFGPGTRLTVT.

This clone appeared once. This chain uses TRBV6-5 with TRBJ2-1; a weak D match, TRBD2 (5 bases). This CDR3 has 15 residues. Trimming left V 5 bases short and J 5 bases short, with 16 bases between. Germline V CDR1 and CDR2: MNHEY, SVGAGI. CDR3 DNA: TGTGCCAGCAGTCTCTCGGGGAGCCGCCACAATGAGCAGTTCTTC. This codes for CASSLSGSRHNEQFF.

The chain combines TRBV7-9 with TRBJ2-3, with D unresolved. This CDR3 is 12 amino acids long. The germline V gene encodes CDR1 SEHNR and CDR2 FQNEAQ (reference sequence). V was cut by 6 bases and J by 1 base, with 5 bases left in between. For the CDR3, the DNA is TGTGCCAGCAGGCAGGGCACAGATACGCAGTATTTT. It yields the protein CASRQGTDTQYF.

This chain links TRBV12-5 with TRBJ1-1, with 7 bases lining up with TRBD1. The trim removed 7 bases at V and 5 bases at J, leaving 7 bases unmatched. This CDR3 has 13 amino acids. From germline, CDR1 is LGHNT and CDR2 FRNRAP. The CDR3 region has the DNA TGTGCTAGTGTAATCGACAGGGAGACTGAAGCTTTCTTT. This codes for CASVIDRETEAFF.

In regard to this clone: A read error may produce the germline difference seen at one junction end. The V gene is TRBV7-9, the J gene TRBJ2-7, with 10 bases lining up with TRBD1. Germline lookup yields CDR1 SEHNR and CDR2 FQNEAQ (reference sequence). The CDR3 is 14 amino acids. The CDR3 loop reads CASSPLTGGVPSDF. The CDR3 bases are TGTGCCAGCAGCCCCTTGACAGGGGGCGTCCCATCGGACTTC. The entire variable domain, with the rest obtained from reference TRBV7-9 and TRBJ2-7, is as follows: DTGVSQNPRHKITKRGQNVTFRCDPISEHNRLYWYRQTLGQGPEFLTYFQNEAQLEKSRLLSDRFSAERPKGSFSTLEIQRTEQGDSAMYLCASSPLTGGVPSDFGPGTRLTVT.

The chain carries TRBV12-5 and TRBJ1-2; D remains unclear. Looked up from germline, CDR1 is LGHNT and CDR2 is FRNRAP. The CDR3 spans 14 residues. Trimming shortened V by 5 bases and J by 5 bases, and 15 bases separated the two germline ends. In nucleotides, the CDR3 is TGTGCTAGTGGTACTGATACGCCGCTATATGGCTACACCTTC. Translating it yields CASGTDTPLYGYTF.

The chain combines TRBV2 with TRBJ2-5; 11 positions match TRBD2. CDR1 SNHLY and CDR2 FYNNEI come from the germline V gene. V gave up 5 bases and J gave up 4 bases; unmatched junction bases: 9. The CDR3 loop spans 16 amino acids. The CDR3 protein is CASSRSGGALAETQYF. Written as DNA, the CDR3 is TGTGCCAGCAGTCGTAGCGGGGGGGCTTTAGCAGAGACCCAGTACTTC.

This chain joins TRBV5-5 and TRBJ1-6; no clear D gene. Germline loops: CDR1 SGHKS, CDR2 YYEKEE (reference sequence). V lost 3 bases to trimming and J lost 7 bases, with 5 bases between them. CDR3 length equals 12 residues. The CDR3 region has the DNA TGTGCCAGCAGCTCCCTGAATTCACCCCTCCACTTT. Translation gives CASSSLNSPLHF.

This clone is a singleton in its sample. The rearrangement uses TRBV5-1 and TRBJ2-5; 10 bases align to TRBD2. The closer fit of TRBJ2-7 to the DNA end suggests the J call may be wrong. Germline CDR1 reads SGHRS; CDR2 reads YFSETQ. The CDR3 is made up of 18 amino acids. CDR3 sequence: CARKPNTVLTSGYYEQYF. For the CDR3, the DNA is TGCGCCAGGAAGCCCAATACCGTCTTGACTAGCGGGTACTACGAGCAGTACTTC.

The chain has TRBV15 and TRBJ2-1, with 7 bases that match TRBD2. V trimming: 0 bases; J trimming: 5 bases; junction bases outside the gene matches: 7. Germline values: CDR1 LNHNV, CDR2 YYDKDF (reference sequence). The CDR3 runs to 16 residues. DNA of the CDR3: TGTGCCACCAGCAGAGAAACTAGCGCAACCCACAATGAGCAGTTCTTC. It specifies CATSRETSATHNEQFF.

The sample holds a few counts of this clone. This rearrangement joins TRBV4-1 to TRBJ1-3, with D unclear. V was pared by 4 bases and J by 0 bases, with 4 bases between. The germline V gene has CDR1 MGHRA and CDR2 YSYEKL. This CDR3 contains 13 residues. CDR3 protein: CASSPFSGNTIYF. In nucleotides, the CDR3 is TGCGCCAGCAGCCCCTTCTCTGGAAACACCATATATTTT.

V usage is TRBV5-6 and J usage is TRBJ2-4, with D perhaps TRBD1 (5 bases). Trimming took off 5 bases at V and 0 bases at J, with 18 bases between the two ends. Germline lookup yields CDR1 SGHDT and CDR2 YYEEEE. The CDR3 covers 17 residues. The CDR3 is CASSRGHSTVAKNIQYF. For the CDR3, the DNA is TGTGCCAGCAGTCGTGGACACTCGACAGTAGCCAAAAACATTCAGTACTTC.

The rearrangement links TRBV29-1 to TRBJ2-7, with TRBD2 matching over 9 bases. CDR1 SQVTM and CDR2 ANQGSEA come from the germline V gene. The CDR3 contains 12 residues. V lost 8 bases to trimming and J lost 6 bases; unmatched junction nucleotides: 8. The CDR3 DNA follows: TGCAGCATCCGACTAGCGGCCTCCGAGCAGTACTTC. Encoded protein: CSIRLAASEQYF.

The chain uses TRBV4-3 and TRBJ2-2; 9 nucleotides line up with TRBD1. Germline CDR1 reads LGHNA; CDR2 reads YSLEER. V gave up 3 bases and J gave up 3 bases; unmatched junction bases: 5. There are 16 residues in the CDR3. CDR3 sequence (DNA): TGCGCCAGCAGCCATTTACAGGGGGCGGACACCGGGGAGCTGTTTTTT. This translates into CASSHLQGADTGELFF.

The chain has TRBV19 and TRBJ1-1; 7 nucleotides agree with TRBD1. V shed 5 bases and J 5 bases; nucleotides not matched to a gene: 8. Germline CDR1 LNHDA, CDR2 SQIVND (reference sequence). The CDR3 loop spans 14 amino acids. CDR3 in DNA: TGTGCCAGTAGTCCGAGGGGGCGCGGAACTGAAGCTTTCTTT. This sequence encodes CASSPRGRGTEAFF.